Given below is one TCR beta chain in context. Germline assignment: CDR1 GTSNPN and CDR2 SVGIG (reference sequence). The V segment lost 2 bases and the J segment 4 bases; nucleotides outside the gene matches: 7. The CDR3 has 15 amino acids. Data came from immunoSEQ multiplex PCR; TCRdb stores just in-frame clones and leaves some out. The sample consists of some 1 million clones, about 75% of them appearing once. The sample originates from a study of shared clonotypes between healthy human individuals. The sequence came from a man in his late teens or twenties in good health. The sequenced sample was memory CD4+ T cells sorted from blood. Regarding subset: CD45RA-negative fraction. The chain combines TRBV30 with TRBJ1-3; TRBD1 aligns across 8 bases. The CDR3 is CAWSPLTGVGNTIYF. The CDR3 DNA sequence: TGTGCCTGGAGTCCATTGACAGGGGTCGGAAACACCATATATTTT.